This TCR beta chain was sequenced during a study of long-term antiretroviral therapy in people with HIV. The study, taken as a whole, reports: Pre-ART clonal expansions dominated every time point's repertoire. Subsequent to ART, diversity was augmented yet persisted below that of transplant donor controls.

This clone was detected only once. Its target is not known. This CDR3 is 11 amino acids long. V shed 7 bases and J shed 1 base, with 8 bases lying between them. Germline-derived CDR1 and CDR2 are SQVTM and ANQGSEA. The assay used was immunoSEQ (version v3.0), run at survey level. A target of about 35,000-50,000 T-cell genomes per sample was set for sequencing. Sequencing used immunoSEQ multiplex PCR; TCRdb keeps in-frame clones, though not all of them. The sample lists 7,200 or so clones, nearly 75% occurring once. The receptor's source is a man aged 35 to 55 with HIV. The specimen comprised unsorted PBMCs, sampled 0.9 years before starting antiretroviral therapy. The chain uses TRBV29-1 and TRBJ2-7; D gene uncertain. In DNA form, the CDR3 reads TGCAGCGGTGGATGGTCCTACGAGCAGTACTTC. As protein: CSGGWSYEQYF.